This T cell receptor (beta chain) was profiled in a study of OX40 agonist ivuxolimab in advanced cancers. Study as a whole: Patients were dosed with the agonistic anti-OX40 (CD134) antibody ivuxolimab. The study's findings and limits: Blood T cells, both CD4+ and CD8+, expanded clonally by week 6 at 0.1 to 3.0 mg/kg.

Germline V gives CDR1 MNHEY, CDR2 SMNVEV (reference sequence). The CDR3 sequence is 15 residues long. The ends were cut back, 4 bases at V and 3 bases at J, with 12 bases in the middle. Repertoires were generated with immunoSEQ multiplex PCR, while TCRdb's copy carries only in-frame clones and drops some. Of some 86,000 clones in the sample, approximately 94% were seen once. Worth noting for this clone: Its matching antigen is unknown.

This TCR came from an adult with an advanced solid tumor such as melanoma, head and neck, liver or kidney cancer. The chain carries TRBV27 and TRBJ2-2; D possibly corresponds to TRBD1 (6 bases). The specimen was CD4+ or CD8+ T cells sorted from blood, collected in a trial of the OX40 agonist ivuxolimab. CDR3 sequence reads: CASSSGTYYTGELFF. Written as DNA, the CDR3 is TGTGCCAGCAGTTCCGGGACATATTACACCGGGGAGCTGTTTTTT.